The text below deals with one TCR beta chain. This clonotype was counted at least ten times. Its cognate antigen has yet to be identified. No clone much larger than this one lies a single base away; base qualities are absent. Stable Graves' hyperthyroidism was defined as no progression to ophthalmopathy during 18 months of follow-up. Hyperthyroidism patients were aged 18 to 65 years and newly diagnosed, with disease duration of less than 2 months. The study excluded patients with uncontrolled infections, other autoimmune diseases, pregnancy or lactation. Diagnoses relied on clinical symptoms, serum thyroxine and TRAb, thyroid ultrasound and orbital computed tomography. PBMCs were isolated from about 9 ml of fresh peripheral blood by Ficoll-Paque density gradient centrifugation. Total RNA was extracted with Trizol reagent, and quality was checked on an Agilent 2100 Bioanalyzer. The data derive from a study of T cells in Graves' hyperthyroidism and ophthalmopathy (dated by TCRdb to between 2017 and 2020). Regarding the complete study: Peripheral blood samples were taken at initial diagnosis, before any treatment was given. The 75 to 100 discovery patients were divided at random into training and test sets in a 7:3 ratio. To identify TCR V-J signatures that set the groups apart, the researchers used a discovery cohort of 100 patients, made up of 40 to 45 with Graves' ophthalmopathy and some 55 with stable Graves' hyperthyroidism. TCR Vbeta CDR3 sequencing of roughly 140 peripheral blood samples (43 ophthalmopathy, approximately 80 hyperthyroidism and roughly 17 progressor patients) is reported in the paper. In addition, the study compared T-cell repertoires in thyroid tissue and in blood from a handful of Graves' hyperthyroidism patients. Prospective prediction of ophthalmopathy was tested in an independent validation cohort of about 19 hyperthyroidism patients and 17 patients who later progressed to ophthalmopathy. Following sampling, methimazole starting at 30 mg daily was given to hyperthyroidism patients, and high-dose intravenous methylprednisolone was given to ophthalmopathy patients.

Amplification of TCR beta CDR3 regions was carried out from RNA transcripts. The first round of RT-PCR for the TCR CDR3 was performed with the HTBI primer set and the Qiagen OneStep RT-PCR kit. A second multiplex PCR round built the libraries, followed by size selection and purification. Sequencing of the libraries was done on an Illumina HiSeq2000 using paired-end 100 bp reads. As for the original processing: Raw data were processed with SOAPnuke, discarding reads with adapters, uncalled bases, mean Phred below 15, or no exact constant-primer or identifier match. COPE v1.2.5 was used to merge the high-quality paired reads, and each unique nucleotide sequence was defined as a clonotype. MiTCR v1.1 was used to align clonotypes to the IMGT TRBV, TRBD and TRBJ reference segments. The analysis included only V-J combinations with a frequency above 0.0001, which together covered 99.2% of the repertoires. The TCS score was defined as the ratio of F50 (clonal expansion) to E x V (chaos), calculated using BLOSUM62-based TCRdist between CDR3 peptides within each V-J. Welch's t-statistics and random forest reduced 450 to 600 V-J features to under 15, which were used in a naive Bayes classifier (R e1071). TCRdb handled the public reads itself, with Q25 trimming in fastp and clone calling in MiXCR, and kept productive beta chains. Every entry covers one CDR3 protein and lists the most common genes and DNA from its rows. These V and J calls derive from TCRdb rather than the authors' analysis. In this sample the table shows around 600,000 distinct CDR3 sequences, approximately 15% of which occur a single time. Under 8% of the sample lies in the top ten.

CDR1 and CDR2 are read off the germline V gene as SGHTS and YDEGEE. From the cysteine up to the phenylalanine, the CDR3 has a length of 17 residues. CDR3 DNA only is kept here, 51 bases in frame from base 1. Germline trimming: 0 bases from V, 4 bases from J; junction bases outside gene matches: 4. Broad study findings and their caveats: During validation, the model predicted progression to ophthalmopathy a median of approximately 6.5 months ahead of onset, with around 70% sensitivity and around 72% specificity. Most expanded thyroid clonotypes (frequency above 0.001) were also detected in blood, suggesting blood repertoires may reflect thyroid immune responses. In cross-validation, a model built on a 13 V-J signature told ophthalmopathy apart from stable hyperthyroidism with 85% to 90% sensitivity and about 81% specificity, and in testing the same model reached 80%/75%. No statistical method was used to set the sample size in advance, and investigators knew the group allocation.

Sequenced: blood. The TCR comes from a woman aged 25 to 39 with Graves' hyperthyroidism. The chain couples TRBV5-8 to TRBJ2-1; 13 central nucleotides agree with TRBD2. The nucleotide sequence is TGTGCCAGCAGCTTGGGACTAGCGGGGGGCGGGTACAATGAGCAGTTCTTC. Its protein reads: CASSLGLAGGGYNEQFF.